A single TCR beta chain is shown here with its context. What it recognizes is unknown. The sample originates from a study of a mutant IDH1 vaccine in newly diagnosed glioma. Study as a whole: Patients' prior therapy spanned radiotherapy, temozolomide, or both; most underwent both. General study points: Shifts in the top peripheral T cell clonotypes seemed unrelated to pseudoprogression.

Time point denoted: week 5, during vaccination. Topical imiquimod was applied with each vaccine dose, which held 300 ug of mutant IDH1 20-mer peptide. Per germline, CDR1 GTSNPN and CDR2 SVGIG (reference sequence). The CDR3 spans 13 residues. Trimming cost V 4 bases and J 9 bases, with 18 bases left between them. Sequenced by immunoSEQ multiplex PCR; TCRdb stores in-frame clones only, minus some. The data contain roughly 28,000 clones, roughly nine tenths of them singletons. V gene TRBV30 combines with J gene TRBJ1-2; tentatively, D is TRBD1 (5 bases). The clonotype originates from a man aged 18-30 years with glioma. Specimen: PBMCs, collected from a glioma patient whose treatment included an IDH1 peptide vaccine. The CDR3 here is CAWIGAGRSRYTF. CDR3 DNA sequence: TGTGCCTGGATTGGCGCAGGGAGATCGCGCTACACCTTC.